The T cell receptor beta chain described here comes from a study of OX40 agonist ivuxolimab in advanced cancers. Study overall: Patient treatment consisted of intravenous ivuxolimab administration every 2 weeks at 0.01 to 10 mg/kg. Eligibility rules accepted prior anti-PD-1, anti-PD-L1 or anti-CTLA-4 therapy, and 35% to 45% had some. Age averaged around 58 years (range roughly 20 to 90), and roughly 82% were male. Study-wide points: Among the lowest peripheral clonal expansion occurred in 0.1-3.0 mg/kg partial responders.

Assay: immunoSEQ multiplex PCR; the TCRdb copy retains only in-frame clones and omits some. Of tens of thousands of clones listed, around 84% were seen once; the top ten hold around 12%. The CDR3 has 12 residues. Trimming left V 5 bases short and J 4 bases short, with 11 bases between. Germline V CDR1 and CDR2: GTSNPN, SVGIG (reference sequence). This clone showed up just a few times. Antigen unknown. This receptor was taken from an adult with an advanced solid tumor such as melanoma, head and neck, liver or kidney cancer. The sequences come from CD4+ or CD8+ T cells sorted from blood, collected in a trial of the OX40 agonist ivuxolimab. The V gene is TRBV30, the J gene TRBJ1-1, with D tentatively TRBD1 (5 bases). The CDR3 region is CAWGQGTTEAFF. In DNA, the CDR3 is TGTGCCTGGGGGCAGGGTACCACTGAAGCTTTCTTT.